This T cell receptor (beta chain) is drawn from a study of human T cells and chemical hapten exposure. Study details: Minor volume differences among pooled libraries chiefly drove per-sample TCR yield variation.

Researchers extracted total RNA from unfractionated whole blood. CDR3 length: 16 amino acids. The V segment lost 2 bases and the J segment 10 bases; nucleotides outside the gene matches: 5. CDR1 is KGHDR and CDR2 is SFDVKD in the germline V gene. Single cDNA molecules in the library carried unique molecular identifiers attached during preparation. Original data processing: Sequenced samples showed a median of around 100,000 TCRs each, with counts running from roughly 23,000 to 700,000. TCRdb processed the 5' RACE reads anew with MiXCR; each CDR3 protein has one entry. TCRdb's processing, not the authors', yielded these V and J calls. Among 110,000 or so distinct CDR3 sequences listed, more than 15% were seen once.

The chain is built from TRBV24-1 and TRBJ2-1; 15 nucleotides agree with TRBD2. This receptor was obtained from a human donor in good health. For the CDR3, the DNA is TGTGCCACCAGTGATTCAGGACTAGCGGGAGGGCGAGAGCAGTTCTTC. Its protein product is CATSDSGLAGGREQFF.